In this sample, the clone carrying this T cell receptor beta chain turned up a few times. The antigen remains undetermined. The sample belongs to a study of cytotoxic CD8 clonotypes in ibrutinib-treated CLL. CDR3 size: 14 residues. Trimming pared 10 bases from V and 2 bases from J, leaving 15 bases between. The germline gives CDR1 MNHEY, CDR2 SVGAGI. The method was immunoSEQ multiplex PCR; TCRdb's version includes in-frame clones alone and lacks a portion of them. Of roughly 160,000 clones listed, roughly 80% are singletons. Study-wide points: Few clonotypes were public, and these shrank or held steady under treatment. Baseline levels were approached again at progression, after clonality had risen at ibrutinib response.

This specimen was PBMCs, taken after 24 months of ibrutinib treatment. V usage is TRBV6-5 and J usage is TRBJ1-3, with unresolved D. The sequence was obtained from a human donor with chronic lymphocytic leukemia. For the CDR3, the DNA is TGTGCCACCAAGGTCCGGTATACTGGAAACACCATATATTTT. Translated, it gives CATKVRYTGNTIYF.